This T cell receptor beta chain was identified in a study of T cells in Graves' hyperthyroidism and ophthalmopathy. The source material, RNA transcripts, was used to amplify TCR beta CDR3 regions. First-round RT-PCR with HTBI primers amplified the TCR CDR3 region. From the multiplex PCR reads, TCRdb called clonotypes with MiXCR, one entry per CDR3 protein. This sample has approximately 720,000 distinct CDR3 sequences; roughly a sixth occur once, and the top ten carry over 15%. This clonotype was found a few times. As yet, its antigen is unknown. Study-wide results and limits: Median prediction lead before ophthalmopathy onset was about 6.3 months with the model.

The clonotype originates from a woman aged 45-65 years with Graves' hyperthyroidism that later progressed to Graves' ophthalmopathy. The sequenced sample consisted of blood.

CDR3 amino acids: CSAQSGRLSTEAFF. CDR3 DNA sequence: TGCAGTGCTCAGTCCGGAAGGCTGAGCACTGAAGCTTTCTTT. The chain has TRBV20-1 and TRBJ1-1; D unresolved. The CDR3 contains 14 residues. V was clipped by 5 bases and J by 4 bases, with 17 bases between them. CDR1 and CDR2 (germline): DFQATT, SNEGSKA (reference sequence).